The next 2 T cell receptor beta chains were all read from a single sample in a study of CD8 T cells in ankylosing spondylitis. TCRdb processed the 5' RACE reads anew with MiXCR; each CDR3 protein has one entry. This sample has around 140,000 distinct CDR3 sequences, with around 10% found just once. The specimen sequenced was blood, either unsorted or a sorted T cell fraction (not recorded which). The origin of the receptors is a female donor with ankylosing spondylitis or in good health (not recorded which).

The V gene is TRBV3-1, the J gene TRBJ1-1; 9 bases fit TRBD1. CDR1 and CDR2 from the germline V gene are LGHDT and YNNKEL (reference sequence). The junction had 13 bases not matched to a gene; V was cut back by 7 bases and J by 4 bases. The CDR3 loop spans 16 amino acids. CDR3 DNA sequence: TGTGCCAGCACGCGCCGCGGGGACAGGGCCATCACTGAAGCTTTCTTT. Its translation: CASTRRGDRAITEAFF.

This clonotype was recorded at least ten times. The rearrangement links TRBV20-1 to TRBJ2-7; possibly TRBD1 or TRBD2 for D (5 bases each). The germline CDR1 and CDR2 sequences are DFQATT and SNEGSKA (reference sequence). The CDR3 loop spans 11 amino acids. Trimming shortened V by 3 bases and J by 6 bases, and 9 bases separated the two germline ends. The CDR3 bases are TGCAGTGCTAGGCAGGGAGTCGAGCAGTACTTC. Its protein product is CSARQGVEQYF.